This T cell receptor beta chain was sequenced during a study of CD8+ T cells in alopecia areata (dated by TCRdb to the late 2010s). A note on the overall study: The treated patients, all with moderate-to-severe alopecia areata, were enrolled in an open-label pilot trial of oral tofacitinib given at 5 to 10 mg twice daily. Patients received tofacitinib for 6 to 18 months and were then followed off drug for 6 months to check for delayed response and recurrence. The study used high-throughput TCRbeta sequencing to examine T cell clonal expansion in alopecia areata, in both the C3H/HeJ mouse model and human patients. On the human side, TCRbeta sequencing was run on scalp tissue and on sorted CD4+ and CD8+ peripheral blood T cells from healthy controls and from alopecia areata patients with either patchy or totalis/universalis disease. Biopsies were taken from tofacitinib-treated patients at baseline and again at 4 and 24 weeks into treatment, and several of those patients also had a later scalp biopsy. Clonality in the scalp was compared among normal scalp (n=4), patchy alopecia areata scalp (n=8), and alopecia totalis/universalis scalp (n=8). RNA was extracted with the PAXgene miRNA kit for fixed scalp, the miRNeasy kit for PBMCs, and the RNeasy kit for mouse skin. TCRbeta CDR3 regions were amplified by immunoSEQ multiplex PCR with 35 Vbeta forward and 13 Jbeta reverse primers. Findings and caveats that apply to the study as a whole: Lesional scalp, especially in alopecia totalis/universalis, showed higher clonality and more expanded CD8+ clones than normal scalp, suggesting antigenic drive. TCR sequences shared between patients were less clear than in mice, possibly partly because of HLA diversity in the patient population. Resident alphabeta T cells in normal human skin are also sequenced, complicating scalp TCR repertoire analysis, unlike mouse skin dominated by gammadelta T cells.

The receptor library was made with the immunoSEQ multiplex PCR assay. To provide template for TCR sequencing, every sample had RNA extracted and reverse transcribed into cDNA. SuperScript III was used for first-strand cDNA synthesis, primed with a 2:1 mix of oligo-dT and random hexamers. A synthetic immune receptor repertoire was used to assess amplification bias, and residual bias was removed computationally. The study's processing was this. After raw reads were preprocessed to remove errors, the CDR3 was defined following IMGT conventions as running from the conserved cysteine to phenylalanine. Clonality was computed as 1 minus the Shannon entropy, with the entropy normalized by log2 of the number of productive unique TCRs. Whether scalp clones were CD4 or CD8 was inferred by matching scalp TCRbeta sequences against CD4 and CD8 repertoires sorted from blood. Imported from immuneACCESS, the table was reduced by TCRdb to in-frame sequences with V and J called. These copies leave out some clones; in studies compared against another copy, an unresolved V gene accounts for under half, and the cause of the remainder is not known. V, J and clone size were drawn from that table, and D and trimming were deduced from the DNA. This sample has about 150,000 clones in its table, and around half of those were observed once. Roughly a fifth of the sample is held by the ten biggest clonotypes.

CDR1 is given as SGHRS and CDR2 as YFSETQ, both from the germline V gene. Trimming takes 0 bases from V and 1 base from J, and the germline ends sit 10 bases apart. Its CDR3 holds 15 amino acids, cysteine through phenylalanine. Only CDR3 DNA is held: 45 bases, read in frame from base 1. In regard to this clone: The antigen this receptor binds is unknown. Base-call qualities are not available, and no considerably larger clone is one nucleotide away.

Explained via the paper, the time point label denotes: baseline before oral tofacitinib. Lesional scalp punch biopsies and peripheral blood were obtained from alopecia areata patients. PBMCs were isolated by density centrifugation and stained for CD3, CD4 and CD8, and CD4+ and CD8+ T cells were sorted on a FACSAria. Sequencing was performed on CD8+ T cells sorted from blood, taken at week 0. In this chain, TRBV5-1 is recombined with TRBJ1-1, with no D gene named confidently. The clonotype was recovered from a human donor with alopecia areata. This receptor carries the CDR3 CASSLGREKNTEAFF. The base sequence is TGCGCCAGCAGCTTGGGCAGAGAGAAGAACACTGAAGCTTTCTTT.